This T cell receptor beta chain derives from a study of T-cell reconstitution after alpha-beta-depleted transplantation in children. This clonotype was recorded a few times. A library of TCRbeta sequences, prepared with unique molecular identifiers, was generated. TCRdb recomputed calls from the PCR reads with MiXCR, one row per CDR3 protein. This repertoire shows about 540,000 distinct CDR3 sequences, around 17% found once; its top ten account for roughly 3.3%. This CDR3 contains 14 residues. The germline CDR1 and CDR2 sequences are DFQATT and SNEGSKA (reference sequence). With 3 bases clipped from V and 3 bases from J, the junction kept 5 bases outside the gene matches.

The TCR comes from a human donor who donated a stem cell graft to a child with acute lymphoblastic leukemia. The sample consisted of PBMCs from the stem cell graft donor, taken from the stem cell graft. This chain connects TRBV20-1 to TRBJ2-3; 8 bases match TRBD1. The CDR3 here is CSASGDRTTDTQYF. The CDR3 region has the DNA TGCAGTGCTAGCGGGGACAGGACAACAGATACGCAGTATTTT.